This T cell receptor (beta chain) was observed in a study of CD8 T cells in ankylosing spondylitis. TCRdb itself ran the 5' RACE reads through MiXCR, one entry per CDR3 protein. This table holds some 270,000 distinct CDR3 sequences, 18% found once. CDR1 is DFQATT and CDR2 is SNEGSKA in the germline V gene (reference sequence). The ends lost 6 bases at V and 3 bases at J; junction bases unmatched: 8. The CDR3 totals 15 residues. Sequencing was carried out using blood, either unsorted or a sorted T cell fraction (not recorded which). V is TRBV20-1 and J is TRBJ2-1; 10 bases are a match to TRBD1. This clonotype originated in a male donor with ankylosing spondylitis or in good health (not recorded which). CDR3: CSARSTGGFYNEQFF. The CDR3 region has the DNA TGCAGTGCGAGATCGACAGGGGGCTTCTACAATGAGCAGTTCTTC.